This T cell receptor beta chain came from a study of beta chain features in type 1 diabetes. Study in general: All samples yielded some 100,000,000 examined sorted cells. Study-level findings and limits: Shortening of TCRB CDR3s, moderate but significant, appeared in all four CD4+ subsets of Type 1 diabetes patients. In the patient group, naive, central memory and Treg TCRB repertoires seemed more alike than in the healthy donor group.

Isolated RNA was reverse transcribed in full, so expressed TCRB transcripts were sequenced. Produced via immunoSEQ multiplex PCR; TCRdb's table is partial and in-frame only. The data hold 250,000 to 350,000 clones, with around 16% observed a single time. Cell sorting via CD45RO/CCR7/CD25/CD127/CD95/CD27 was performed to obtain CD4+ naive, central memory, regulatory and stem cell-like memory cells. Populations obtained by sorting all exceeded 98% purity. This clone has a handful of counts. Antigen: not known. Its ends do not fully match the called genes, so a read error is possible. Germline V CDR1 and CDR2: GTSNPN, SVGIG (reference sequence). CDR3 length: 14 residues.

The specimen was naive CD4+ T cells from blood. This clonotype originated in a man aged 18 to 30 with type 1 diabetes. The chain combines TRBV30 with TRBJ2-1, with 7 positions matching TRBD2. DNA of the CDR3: TGTGCCTGGAGTGGGGGGAGGGCCTATAATGAGCAGTTCTTC. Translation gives CAWSGGRAYNEQFF.